These T cell receptor beta chains were read from a single sample in a study of CD8 T cells in Susac syndrome. Each CDR3 protein is one row after TCRdb ran MiXCR on the immunoSEQ multiplex PCR reads. The sample records about 140,000 distinct CDR3 sequences, about 95% being singletons. The sequenced sample consisted of CD4+ T cells from PBMCs. The receptors derive from a human donor with Susac syndrome. The CDR3 runs from the conserved cysteine through the conserved F or W. The order of the fields is clone size, J gene, V gene, D gene, CDR3 DNA, CDR3 protein. D genes are given only for firm matches. Only some rows state a clone size, as once, few, many or a class for expanded clones.

>.|TRBJ1-1|TRBV7-2|TRBD1
TGTGCCAGCAGCTCATACAGGGGGTCTGAAGCTTTCTTT
CASSSYRGSEAFF
>.|TRBJ1-1|TRBV12-3/TRBV12-4|TRBD1
TGTGCCAGCAGTTTTGGACAGGGGGCGTCAGCTTTCTTT
CASSFGQGASAFF
>.|TRBJ1-2|TRBV7-2|.
TGTGCCAGCAGCCGCTCGCCCAGGCCAGCTAACTATGGCTACACCTTC
CASSRSPRPANYGYTF
>.|TRBJ2-3|TRBV20-1|.
TGCAGTGCTAGAGGGGCACGCTACGGGACAGATACGCAGTATTTT
CSARGARYGTDTQYF
>.|TRBJ2-1|TRBV5-6|.
TGTGCCAGCAGCTTGCAGGGGGAGCAGTTCTTC
CASSLQGEQFF
>once|TRBJ2-7|TRBV20-1|.
TGCAGTGCTACAAAAAGCCGAGGAACCTACGAGCAGTACTTC
CSATKSRGTYEQYF
>.|TRBJ2-7|TRBV20-1|TRBD1
TGCAGTGCTAGATCCTCCGGGACAGTCTCCTACGAGCAGTACTTC
CSARSSGTVSYEQYF
>.|TRBJ1-2|TRBV7-2|TRBD1
TGTGCCAGCAGCTCGCAGGGGGGCTGGACAAATATGGGCTACACCTTC
CASSSQGGWTNMGYTF
>.|TRBJ2-1|TRBV12-3/TRBV12-4|TRBD2
TGTGCCAGCAGGCGGACTAGCGGGAACAATGAGCAGTTCTTC
CASRRTSGNNEQFF
>.|TRBJ2-2|TRBV3-1|.
TGTGCCAGCAGCCAGGGGGCAACCGGGGAGCTGTTTTTT
CASSQGATGELFF
>.|TRBJ1-2|TRBV3-1|.
TGTGCCAGCAGCCAGACCTCGACGGTGCTCACCTTC
CASSQTSTVLTF
>.|TRBJ2-7|TRBV3-1|.
TGTGCCAGCAGCCAAGCCCCCGCCGACTACGAGCAGTACTTC
CASSQAPADYEQYF
>.|TRBJ2-3|TRBV20-1|TRBD2
TGCAGTGCTAGTGCTAGCGGGACTACTGGTACGCAGTATTTT
CSASASGTTGTQYF
>.|TRBJ2-1|TRBV20-1|.
TGCAGTGCAAAGCCGGGACCGAGGTACAATGAGCAGTTCTTC
CSAKPGPRYNEQFF
>.|TRBJ2-5|TRBV3-1|.
TGTGCCAGCAGCCAGACCTCAGGGGGGCAAGAGACCCAGTACTTC
CASSQTSGGQETQYF
>.|TRBJ2-1|TRBV9|.
TGTGCCAGCAGCGCAGGACTGAACTCCTACAATGAGCAGTTCTTC
CASSAGLNSYNEQFF
>.|TRBJ2-5|TRBV27|TRBD1
TGTGCCAGCTCGCGGACAGGGCGGACCCAGTACTTC
CASSRTGRTQYF
>.|TRBJ1-1|TRBV5-1|.
TGCGCCAGCAGCCCCGAAAACCCGAACACTGAAGCTTTCTTT
CASSPENPNTEAFF
>.|TRBJ2-7|TRBV25-1|.
TGTGCCAGCAGTCCCAAAGGGCCACAGGGAGCCAAGGAGCAGTACTTC
CASSPKGPQGAKEQYF
>.|TRBJ2-5|TRBV12-3/TRBV12-4|.
TGTGCCAGCACCGCCGGGGGCAGGGAGACCCAGTACTTC
CASTAGGRETQYF
>.|TRBJ1-5|TRBV20-1|TRBD1
TGCAGTGCTATAGACAGGGTTAGCAATCAGCCCCAGCATTTT
CSAIDRVSNQPQHF
>.|TRBJ2-5|TRBV29-1|.
TGCAGCGTTGAAGGACCCAGGCGAGAGACCCAGTACTTC
CSVEGPRRETQYF
>.|TRBJ1-6|TRBV28|.
TGTGCCAGCAGTAAATCCGAACTCTATAATTCACCCCTCCACTTT
CASSKSELYNSPLHF
>.|TRBJ2-2|TRBV2|TRBD2
TGTGCCAGCAGGACTAGCGGGGGTGCCCCGAACACCGGGGAGCTGTTTTTT
CASRTSGGAPNTGELFF
>.|TRBJ1-3|TRBV18|TRBD1
TGTGCCAGCTCACCACCATCGACAGGGTCGAAGAACACCATATATTTT
CASSPPSTGSKNTIYF
>.|TRBJ1-1|TRBV20-1|.
TGCAGTGCTAGACCCCCTTCTAGGCCAATGAACACTGAAGCTTTCTTT
CSARPPSRPMNTEAFF
>.|TRBJ2-5|TRBV5-1|.
TGCGCCAGCGCCCCCGGGGGGACAGGTGGTCGAGAGACCCAGTACTTC
CASAPGGTGGRETQYF
>.|TRBJ1-1|TRBV12-3/TRBV12-4|.
TGTGCCAGCAGTTGGGGCAGGGAATTAAGGGCTTTCTTT
CASSWGRELRAFF
>.|TRBJ1-1|TRBV10-3|.
TGTGCCATCAGTGAGCATATACCCCCTGAAGCTTTCTTT
CAISEHIPPEAFF
>.|TRBJ2-7|TRBV29-1|.
TGCAGCGCTACGACAGGGACTAGCTCCTACGAGCAGTACTTC
CSATTGTSSYEQYF
>.|TRBJ1-4|TRBV7-9|.
TGTGCCAGCAGCATCCGGTTACGAGTTGGTAATGAAAAACTGTTTTTT
CASSIRLRVGNEKLFF
>.|TRBJ2-1|TRBV2|.
TGTGCCAGCAAACGTATAGGAGATGAGCAGTTCTTC
CASKRIGDEQFF
>.|TRBJ1-1|TRBV7-2|TRBD1
TGTGCCAGCAGCTTAAGGACAGGGTACGCTTTCTTT
CASSLRTGYAFF
>.|TRBJ1-2|TRBV28|.
TGTGCCACCGAGGACGGAGGGAGTAACTATGGCTACACCTTC
CATEDGGSNYGYTF
>.|TRBJ2-7|TRBV20-1|.
TGCAGTGCGGGGGGTTACGAGCAGTACTTC
CSAGGYEQYF
>.|TRBJ2-3|TRBV12-3/TRBV12-4|.
TGTGCCAGCGGGGACCAGTTCACAGATACGCAGTATTTT
CASGDQFTDTQYF
>.|TRBJ2-5|TRBV7-3|TRBD2
TGTGCCAGCAGTTTTAGCGGGGGCCCACAAGAGACCCAGTACTTC
CASSFSGGPQETQYF
>once|TRBJ1-6|TRBV28|.
TGTGCCAGCAGTCCAACCCCCGGGACCTCCTCACCCCTCCACTTT
CASSPTPGTSSPLHF
>.|TRBJ1-5|TRBV28|.
TGTGCCAGCGAGAGATATAAGAACAATCAGCCCCAGCATTTT
CASERYKNNQPQHF
>.|TRBJ1-5|TRBV21-1|.
TGTGCCAGCAGCAAAGGCCCAGGGTCTGGCCAGCCCCAGCATTTT
CASSKGPGSGQPQHF